This T cell receptor beta chain emerged from a study of OX40 agonist ivuxolimab in advanced cancers. Data came from immunoSEQ multiplex PCR; TCRdb stores just in-frame clones and leaves some out. The table shows 77,000 or so clones, with roughly 91% occurring only once. Looked up from germline, CDR1 is LGHNA and CDR2 is YSLEER. V was pared by 0 bases and J by 7 bases, with 12 bases between. The CDR3 runs to 15 residues. The sequencing used CD4+ or CD8+ T cells sorted from blood, collected in a trial of the OX40 agonist ivuxolimab. This clonotype was obtained from an adult with an advanced solid tumor such as melanoma, head and neck, liver or kidney cancer. The chain joins TRBV4-3 to TRBJ1-4, with TRBD1 as a possible D gene (5 bases). The CDR3 reads CASSQDIGASEKLFF. Here the CDR3 DNA reads TGCGCCAGCAGCCAAGATATCGGGGCGAGTGAAAAACTGTTTTTT.